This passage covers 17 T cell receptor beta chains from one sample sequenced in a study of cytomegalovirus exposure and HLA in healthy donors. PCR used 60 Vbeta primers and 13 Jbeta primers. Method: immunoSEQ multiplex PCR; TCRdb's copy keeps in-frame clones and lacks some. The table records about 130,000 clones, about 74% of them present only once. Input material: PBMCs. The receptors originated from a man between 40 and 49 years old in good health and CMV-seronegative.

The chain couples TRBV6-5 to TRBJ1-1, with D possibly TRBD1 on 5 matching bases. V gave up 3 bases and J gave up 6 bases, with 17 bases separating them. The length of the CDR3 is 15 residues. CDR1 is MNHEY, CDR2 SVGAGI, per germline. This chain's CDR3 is CASSYQGVDVSEAFF. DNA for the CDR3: TGTGCCAGCAGTTATCAAGGGGTCGACGTCTCTGAAGCTTTCTTT.

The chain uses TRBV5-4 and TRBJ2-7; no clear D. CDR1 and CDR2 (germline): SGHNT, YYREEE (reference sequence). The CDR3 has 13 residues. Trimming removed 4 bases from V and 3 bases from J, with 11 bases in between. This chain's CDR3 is CASSPDMVYEQYF. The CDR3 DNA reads TGTGCCAGCAGCCCCGACATGGTCTACGAGCAGTACTTC.

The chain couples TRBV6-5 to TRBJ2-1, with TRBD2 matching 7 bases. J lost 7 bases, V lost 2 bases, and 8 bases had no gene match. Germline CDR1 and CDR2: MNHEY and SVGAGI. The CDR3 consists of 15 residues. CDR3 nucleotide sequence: TGTGCCAGCAGTTACACAGCGGGAACGGGGAATGAGCAGTTCTTC. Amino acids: CASSYTAGTGNEQFF.

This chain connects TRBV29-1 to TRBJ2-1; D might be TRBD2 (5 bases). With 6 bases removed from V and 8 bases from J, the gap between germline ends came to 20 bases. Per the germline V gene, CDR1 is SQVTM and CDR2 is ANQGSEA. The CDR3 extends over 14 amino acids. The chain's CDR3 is CSVQTRPSRDEQFF. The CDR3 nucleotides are TGCAGCGTCCAAACTAGACCCTCTCGGGATGAGCAGTTCTTC.

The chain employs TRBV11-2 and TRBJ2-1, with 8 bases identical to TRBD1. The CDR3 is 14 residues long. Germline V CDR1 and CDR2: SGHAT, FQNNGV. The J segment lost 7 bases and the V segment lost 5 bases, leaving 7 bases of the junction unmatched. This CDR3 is CASSPPRTGNEQFF. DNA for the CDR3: TGTGCCAGCAGCCCCCCCCGGACAGGGAATGAGCAGTTCTTC.

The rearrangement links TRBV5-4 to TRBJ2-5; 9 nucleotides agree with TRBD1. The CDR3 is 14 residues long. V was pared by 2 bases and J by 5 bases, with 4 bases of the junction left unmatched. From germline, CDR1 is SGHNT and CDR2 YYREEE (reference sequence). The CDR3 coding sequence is TGTGCCAGCAGCTTACAGGGGGCGACGGAGACCCAGTACTTC. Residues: CASSLQGATETQYF.

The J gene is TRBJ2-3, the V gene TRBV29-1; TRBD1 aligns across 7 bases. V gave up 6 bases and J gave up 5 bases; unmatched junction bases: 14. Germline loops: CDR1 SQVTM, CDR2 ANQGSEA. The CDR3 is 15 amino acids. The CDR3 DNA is TGCAGCGTGCGACTGACAGGGTTCTTAAAAGATACGCAGTATTTT. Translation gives CSVRLTGFLKDTQYF.

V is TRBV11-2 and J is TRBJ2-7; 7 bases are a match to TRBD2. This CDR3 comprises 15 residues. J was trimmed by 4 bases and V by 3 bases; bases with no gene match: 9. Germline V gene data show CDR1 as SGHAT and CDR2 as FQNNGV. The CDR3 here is CASSFSTGLLYEQYF. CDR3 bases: TGTGCCAGCAGCTTTTCCACGGGACTACTTTACGAGCAGTACTTC.

The chain's CDR3 is CAWSVRAGGPYEQYF. CDR3 sequence (DNA): TGTGCCTGGAGTGTACGGGCGGGAGGGCCCTACGAGCAGTACTTC. V gene TRBV30 combines with J gene TRBJ2-7; 9 nucleotides match TRBD2. Germline assignment: CDR1 GTSNPN and CDR2 SVGIG (reference sequence). The CDR3 has 15 residues. The J segment lost 2 bases and the V segment lost 0 bases, leaving 5 bases of the junction unmatched. The full variable domain, its missing parts supplied by reference TRBV30 and TRBJ2-7, is SQTIHQWPATLVQPVGSPLSLECTVEGTSNPNLYWYRQAAGRGLQLLFYSVGIGQISSEVPQNLSASRPQDRQFILSSKKLLLSDSGFYLCAWSVRAGGPYEQYFGPGTRLTVT.

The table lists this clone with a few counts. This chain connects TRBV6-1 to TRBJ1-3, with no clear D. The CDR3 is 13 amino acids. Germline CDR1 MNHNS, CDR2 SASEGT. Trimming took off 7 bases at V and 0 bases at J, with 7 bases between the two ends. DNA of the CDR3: TGTGCCAGCACGAGGAGCTCTGGAAACACCATATATTTT. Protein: CASTRSSGNTIYF.

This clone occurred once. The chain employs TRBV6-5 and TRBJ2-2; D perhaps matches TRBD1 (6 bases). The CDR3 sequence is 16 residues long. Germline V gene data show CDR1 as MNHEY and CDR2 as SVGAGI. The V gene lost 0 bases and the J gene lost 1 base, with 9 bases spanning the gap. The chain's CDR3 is CASSYSTGKNTGELFF. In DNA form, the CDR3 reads TGTGCCAGCAGTTACTCCACAGGGAAGAACACCGGGGAGCTGTTTTTT.

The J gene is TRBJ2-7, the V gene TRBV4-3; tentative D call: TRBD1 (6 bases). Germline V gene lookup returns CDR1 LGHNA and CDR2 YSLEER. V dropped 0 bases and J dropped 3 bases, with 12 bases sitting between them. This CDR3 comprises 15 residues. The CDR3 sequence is CASSQDTGQIYEQYF. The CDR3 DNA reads TGCGCCAGCAGCCAAGATACTGGACAGATCTACGAGCAGTACTTC.

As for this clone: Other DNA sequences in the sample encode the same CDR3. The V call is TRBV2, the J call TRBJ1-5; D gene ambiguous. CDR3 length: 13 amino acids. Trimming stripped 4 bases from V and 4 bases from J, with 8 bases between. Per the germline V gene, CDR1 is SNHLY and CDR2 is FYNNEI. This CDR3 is CASSVAGNQPQHF. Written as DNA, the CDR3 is TGTGCCAGCAGTGTAGCCGGGAATCAGCCCCAGCATTTT.

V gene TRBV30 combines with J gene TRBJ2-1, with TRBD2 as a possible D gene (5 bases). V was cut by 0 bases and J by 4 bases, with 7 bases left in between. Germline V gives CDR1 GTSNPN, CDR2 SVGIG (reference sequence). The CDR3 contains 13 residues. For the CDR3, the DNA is TGTGCCTGGAGTGTACGAGGGTACAATGAGCAGTTCTTC. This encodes CAWSVRGYNEQFF.

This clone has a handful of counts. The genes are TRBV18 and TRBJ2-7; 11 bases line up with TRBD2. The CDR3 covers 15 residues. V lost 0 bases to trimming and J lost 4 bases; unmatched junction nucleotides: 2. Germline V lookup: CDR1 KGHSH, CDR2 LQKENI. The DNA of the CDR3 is TGTGCCAGCTCACCACCCGGGACTAGCGGTTACGAGCAGTACTTC. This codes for CASSPPGTSGYEQYF.

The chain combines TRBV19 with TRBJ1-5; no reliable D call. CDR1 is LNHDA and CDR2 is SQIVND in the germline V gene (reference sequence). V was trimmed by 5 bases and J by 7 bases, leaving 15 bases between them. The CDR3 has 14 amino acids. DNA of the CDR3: TGTGCCAGTAGTGGAGACTACAGAAGACAGCCCCAGCATTTT. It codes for CASSGDYRRQPQHF.

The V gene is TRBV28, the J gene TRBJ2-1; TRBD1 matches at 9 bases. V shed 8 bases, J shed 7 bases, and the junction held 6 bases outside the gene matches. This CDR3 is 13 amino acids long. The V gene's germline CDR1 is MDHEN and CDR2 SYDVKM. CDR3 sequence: CASQGQGKNEQFF. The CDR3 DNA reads TGTGCCAGCCAGGGACAGGGCAAGAATGAGCAGTTCTTC.